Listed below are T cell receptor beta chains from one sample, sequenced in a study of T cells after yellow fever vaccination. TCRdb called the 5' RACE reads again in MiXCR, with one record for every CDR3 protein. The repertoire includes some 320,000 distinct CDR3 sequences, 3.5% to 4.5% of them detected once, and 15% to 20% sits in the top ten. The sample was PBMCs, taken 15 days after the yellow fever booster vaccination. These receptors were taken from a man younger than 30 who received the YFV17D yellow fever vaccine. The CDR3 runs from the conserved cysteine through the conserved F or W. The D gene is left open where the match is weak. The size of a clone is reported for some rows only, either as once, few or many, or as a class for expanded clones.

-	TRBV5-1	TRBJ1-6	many	CASSLTWGRSPLHF	TGCGCCAGCAGCTTGACTTGGGGAAGGTCACCCCTCCACTTT
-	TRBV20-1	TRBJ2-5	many	CSSSPGRGAQETQYF	TGCAGTTCGTCCCCGGGTAGGGGGGCCCAAGAGACCCAGTACTTC
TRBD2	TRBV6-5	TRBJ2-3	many	CASRDFTSGGYTDTQYF	TGTGCCAGCAGAGACTTTACTAGCGGGGGTTACACAGATACGCAGTATTTT
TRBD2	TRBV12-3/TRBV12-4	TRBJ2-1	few	CASTPLAGFGEQFF	TGTGCCAGCACTCCGCTAGCGGGGTTCGGTGAGCAGTTCTTC
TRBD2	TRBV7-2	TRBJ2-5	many	CASSFRLAGGEETQYF	TGTGCCAGCAGCTTCCGACTAGCGGGGGGGGAGGAGACCCAGTACTTC
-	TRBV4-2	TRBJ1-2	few	CASSQDRGGSYGYTF	TGTGCCAGCAGCCAAGATAGGGGGGGTTCCTATGGCTACACCTTC
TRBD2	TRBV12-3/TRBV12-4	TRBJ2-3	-	CASSTYDSGGAADTQYF	TGTGCCAGCAGTACTTACGATAGCGGGGGGGCGGCAGATACGCAGTATTTT
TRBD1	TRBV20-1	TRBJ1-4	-	CSAARWDRGEKLFF	TGCAGTGCCGCACGATGGGACAGGGGGGAAAAACTGTTTTTT
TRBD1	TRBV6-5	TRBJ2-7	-	CASRRGQGGNEQYF	TGTGCCAGCAGGCGGGGACAGGGGGGAAACGAGCAGTACTTC
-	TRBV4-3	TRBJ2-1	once	CASSPTGGGRGNEQFF	TGCGCCAGCAGCCCAACAGGGGGGGGAAGGGGGAATGAGCAGTTCTTC
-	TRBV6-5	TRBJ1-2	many	CASSFSDTRYGYTF	TGTGCCAGCAGTTTCTCGGACACCCGTTATGGCTACACCTTC
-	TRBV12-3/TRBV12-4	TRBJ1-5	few	CASSLTRGINQPQHF	TGTGCCAGCAGTTTAACCAGGGGAATCAATCAGCCCCAGCATTTT
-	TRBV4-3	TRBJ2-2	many	CASSQEGGLSTGELFF	TGCGCCAGCAGCCAGGAAGGGGGTCTGAGTACCGGGGAGCTGTTTTTT
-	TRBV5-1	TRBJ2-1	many	CASSLLASYNEQFF	TGCGCCAGCAGCCTACTAGCTTCCTACAATGAGCAGTTCTTC
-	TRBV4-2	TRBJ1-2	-	CASRLEGNYGYTF	TGTGCCAGCAGACTTGAGGGAAACTATGGCTACACCTTC
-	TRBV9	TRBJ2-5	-	CASSVLGAAETQYF	TGTGCCAGCAGCGTACTAGGGGCCGCCGAGACCCAGTACTTC
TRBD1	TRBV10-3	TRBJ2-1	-	CATRDRSNEQFF	TGTGCCACCCGGGACAGAAGCAATGAGCAGTTCTTC
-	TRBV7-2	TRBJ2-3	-	CASSPGKATDTQYF	TGTGCCAGCAGCCCCGGGAAAGCTACAGATACGCAGTATTTT
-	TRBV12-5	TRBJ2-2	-	CASGLVPNTGELFF	TGTGCTAGTGGTTTGGTTCCTAACACCGGGGAGCTGTTTTTT
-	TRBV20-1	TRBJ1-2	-	CSAHPGRAGGYTF	TGCAGTGCACATCCGGGACGGGCGGGAGGCTACACCTTC
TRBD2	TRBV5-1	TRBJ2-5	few	CASSFLDGSGGKETQYF	TGCGCCAGCAGCTTTCTGGATGGTAGCGGGGGGAAAGAGACCCAGTACTTC
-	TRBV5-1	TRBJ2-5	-	CASSLDPQETQYF	TGCGCCAGCAGCCTAGACCCCCAAGAGACCCAGTACTTC
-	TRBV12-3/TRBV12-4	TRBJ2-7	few	CASSHRARSYEQYF	TGTGCCAGCAGCCACAGGGCCCGATCCTACGAGCAGTACTTC
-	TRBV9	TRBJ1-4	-	CASSVAAGSNEKLFF	TGTGCCAGCAGCGTAGCAGCAGGGTCTAATGAAAAACTGTTTTTT
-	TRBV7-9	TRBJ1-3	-	CASSLLSSSGNTIYF	TGTGCCAGCAGCTTATTATCGAGCTCTGGAAACACCATATATTTT
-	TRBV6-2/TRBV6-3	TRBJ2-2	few	CATGAQLRELFF	TGTGCCACCGGCGCTCAGTTACGGGAGCTGTTTTTT
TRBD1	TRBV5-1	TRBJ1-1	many	CASSPITGGTEAFF	TGCGCCAGCAGCCCAATTACAGGGGGCACTGAAGCTTTCTTT
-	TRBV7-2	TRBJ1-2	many	CASSPSPGDYGYTF	TGTGCCAGCAGCCCCTCCCCAGGAGACTATGGCTACACCTTC
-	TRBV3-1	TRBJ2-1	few	CASSHTGIGYNEQFF	TGTGCCAGCAGCCACACAGGGATAGGCTACAATGAGCAGTTCTTC
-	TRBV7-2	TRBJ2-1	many	CASSFPLSGADEQFF	TGTGCCAGCAGCTTCCCCCTAAGCGGAGCGGATGAGCAGTTCTTC
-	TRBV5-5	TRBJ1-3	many	CASSYSGSGNTIYF	TGTGCCAGCAGCTACAGCGGCTCTGGAAACACCATATATTTT
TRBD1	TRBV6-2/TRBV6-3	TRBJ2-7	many	CASSYQGESSYEQYF	TGTGCCAGCAGTTACCAGGGGGAGAGCTCCTACGAGCAGTACTTC
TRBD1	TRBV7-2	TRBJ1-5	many	CASSLVGTGGQPQHF	TGTGCCAGCAGCTTAGTCGGGACAGGGGGTCAGCCCCAGCATTTT
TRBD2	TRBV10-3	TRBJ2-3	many	CAISAPSGAGGPPDTQYF	TGTGCCATCAGTGCCCCATCGGGGGCGGGGGGGCCCCCCGATACGCAGTATTTT
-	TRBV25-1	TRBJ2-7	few	CASSVYVEQYF	TGTGCCAGCAGTGTATATGTCGAGCAGTACTTC
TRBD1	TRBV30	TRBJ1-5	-	CACRQGAGQPQHF	TGTGCCTGTAGACAGGGGGCTGGACAGCCCCAGCATTTT
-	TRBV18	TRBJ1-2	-	CASSPPEEGYTF	TGTGCCAGCTCACCACCGGAGGAAGGCTACACCTTC
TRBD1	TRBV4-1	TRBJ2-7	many	CASSSEAGTGAYEQYF	TGCGCCAGCAGCTCCGAAGCCGGGACAGGGGCCTACGAGCAGTACTTC
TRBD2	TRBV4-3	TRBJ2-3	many	CASSHRTGLAGESTDTQYF	TGCGCCAGCAGCCACCGCACGGGACTAGCGGGGGAAAGCACAGATACGCAGTATTTT
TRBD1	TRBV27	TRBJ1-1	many	CASSLNTGGRVAFF	TGTGCCAGCAGTTTAAACACAGGGGGCAGGGTAGCTTTCTTT